This TCR beta chain comes out of a study of shared clonotypes between healthy human individuals. Study results and limitations: In general, naive subsets displayed greater estimated richness than memory subsets did. Specimens sampled were limited to blood, with tissue repertoires likely differing.

Remarks on this clone: Its cognate antigen is unknown.

The deep-level immunoSEQ assay was used. Genomic DNA from each subset was divided evenly over several immunoSEQ plates. Profiled with immunoSEQ multiplex PCR; TCRdb holds only in-frame clones, not every one. The sample holds 2 million to 2.5 million clones, about 90% seen once. With 3 bases removed from V and 4 bases from J, the gap between germline ends came to 12 bases. CDR3 length equals 13 residues. Germline V gene data show CDR1 as SQVTM and CDR2 as ANQGSEA. The clonotype comes from a man aged 18 to 30 in good health. Some clones in this sample may be carry-over from other donors' samples. The chain recombines TRBV29-1 with TRBJ2-5; D gene uncertain. Sequencing input: naive CD4+ T cells from PBMCs. The subset denotes: CD45RA+ positively selected. The CDR3 loop is CSVEYRLLETQYF. CDR3 in DNA: TGCAGCGTTGAGTACAGATTATTAGAGACCCAGTACTTC.